This T cell receptor beta chain was obtained from a study of T cells in Graves' hyperthyroidism and ophthalmopathy. Findings and caveats of the study: Most expanded thyroid clonotypes above 0.001 also appeared in blood.

Note on this clonotype: The antigen is undetermined.

Amplification yielded TCR beta CDR3 regions, with RNA transcripts as the source. The TCR CDR3 was amplified in a first-round RT-PCR using the HTBI primer set. Each CDR3 protein gets one entry after TCRdb re-called the multiplex PCR reads with MiXCR. The table lists some 300,000 distinct CDR3 sequences, roughly 15% of them singletons, with roughly 8.5% in the top ten. Germline CDR1 and CDR2: MNHEY and SVGEGT. This CDR3 is 14 amino acids long. The V end lost 3 bases, the J end lost 6 bases, and 15 bases lay between the germline ends. This clonotype was sampled from a woman under 40 with Graves' hyperthyroidism that later progressed to Graves' ophthalmopathy. Specimen: blood. The V and J genes are TRBV6-2 or TRBV6-3 and TRBJ2-7; tentatively, D is TRBD1 (6 bases). CDR3 region: CASSYGTPSGEQYF. The DNA of the CDR3 is TGTGCCAGCAGTTATGGGACACCCTCCGGCGAGCAGTACTTC.